The present entry profiles one TCR beta chain with its context. Its antigen is as yet unknown. The donors were in the approximately 130-subject validation cohort; that cohort was separate from the approximately 670-subject first cohort. Some clones are missing from TCRdb's copy, which holds only in-frame ones; the method was immunoSEQ multiplex PCR. The table has about 56,000 clones, roughly 89% seen once; the top ten hold roughly 15%. V was clipped by 6 bases and J by 4 bases; unmatched bases: 10. The germline gives CDR1 MNHEY, CDR2 SVGAGI. The CDR3 contains 15 residues. The sample originates from a study of cytomegalovirus exposure and HLA in healthy donors. On the study more broadly: A later analysis reported the same platform for the roughly 110 validation repertoires and the roughly 700 first-cohort repertoires.

Study-wide results and limits: In vitro checks showed that a few CMV-associated chains really do target CMV antigens. Whilst most TCR sequences proved rare, a subset of public TCRs occurred across many donors.

The chain is built from TRBV6-5 and TRBJ2-7; TRBD2 agrees at 9 bases. The TCR was taken from a woman aged 18-29 years in good health and CMV-seronegative. Sequences were obtained from PBMCs. In nucleotides, the CDR3 is TGTGCCAGCAGCCAAGGTAGCGGGGGTCGGTACGAGCAGTACTTC. This gives the protein CASSQGSGGRYEQYF.